The present entry profiles one TCR beta chain with its context. No antigen is known for it. Autologous stem cell transplantation was followed by relapse in every patient, and brentuximab vedotin exposure varied. TCRdb keeps only in-frame clones here, not all; method: immunoSEQ multiplex PCR. Altogether 95,000 or so clones are present, over 80% being singletons, with the ten largest covering 10% to 15%. This sample is part of a study of PD-1 blockade in classical Hodgkin lymphoma. Study-level results: Diversity similar to that of newly diagnosed patients was seen at baseline in complete responders. Relapsed/refractory patients reportedly had the lowest baseline TCR diversity, below newly diagnosed patients, who were below healthy donors. By C4D1, diversity of CD4+ TCRs had risen significantly, whereas that of CD8+ TCRs had not.

This sample comprised peripheral blood mononuclear cells (PBMCs), obtained at baseline. This receptor was taken from a human donor with classical Hodgkin lymphoma.

In DNA, the CDR3 is TGTGCCAGCTCACCGGGACTACACTACAATGAGCAGTTCTTC. Amino acid sequence: CASSPGLHYNEQFF. The chain has TRBV18 and TRBJ2-1; TRBD2 agrees at 7 bases. This CDR3 contains 14 residues. Germline V gives CDR1 KGHSH, CDR2 LQKENI. V was clipped by 3 bases and J by 3 bases; unmatched bases: 2.